The next 30 T cell receptor beta chains were all read from a single sample in a study of OX40 agonist ivuxolimab in advanced cancers. Method: immunoSEQ multiplex PCR; TCRdb's copy keeps in-frame clones and lacks some. The table includes roughly 79,000 clones, roughly four fifths detected once. Material: CD4+ or CD8+ T cells sorted from blood, obtained in a trial of the OX40 agonist ivuxolimab. Receptor source: an adult with an advanced solid tumor such as melanoma, head and neck, liver or kidney cancer.

J is TRBJ1-2 and V is TRBV5-5; D is perhaps TRBD1 (6 bases). CDR3 size: 14 residues. V lost 5 bases and J lost 1, with 12 bases in between. Germline lookup yields CDR1 SGHKS and CDR2 YYEKEE (reference sequence). CDR3 nucleotides: TGTGCCAGCAGTCTCCAGGGGCTTAACTATGGCTACACCTTC. This translates into CASSLQGLNYGYTF.

Concerning this clone itself: Other DNA variants within this sample encode the same CDR3. The V and J genes are TRBV7-2 and TRBJ1-2; TRBD1 aligns across 10 bases. The length of the CDR3 is 14 residues. V trimming: 5 bases; J trimming: 4 bases; junction bases outside the gene matches: 4. Germline assignment: CDR1 SGHTA and CDR2 FQGNSA. The CDR3 bases are TGTGCCAGCAGCCCAGGACAGGGGGGCTATGGCTACACCTTC. Amino acids: CASSPGQGGYGYTF.

This clone was observed once. This rearrangement joins TRBV15 to TRBJ2-5; maybe TRBD1 (6 bases). The ends were cut back, 0 bases at V and 1 base at J, with 12 bases in the middle. Germline V gene lookup returns CDR1 LNHNV and CDR2 YYDKDF (reference sequence). This CDR3 contains 16 residues. The CDR3 DNA sequence: TGTGCCACCAGCAGAGATTCGTGGACAGTCCAAGAGACCCAGTACTTC. Translation: CATSRDSWTVQETQYF.

This clone appeared once. V and J are TRBV12-1 and TRBJ1-3; the D call in the table, TRBD1, was not verified against the DNA. TRBV12-1 is a pseudogene. This CDR3 is built from 19 residues. The DNA of the CDR3 is TGTGCCAGCCGAGCCCGTCGACAGGGGGCCGGCTCCTCTGGAAACACCATATATTTT. It codes for CASRARRQGAGSSGNTIYF.

The chain joins TRBV5-1 to TRBJ2-5; D gene uncertain. The germline V and J ends were trimmed by 4 bases and 3 bases, with 7 bases remaining between them. This CDR3 is 12 amino acids long. Germline values: CDR1 SGHRS, CDR2 YFSETQ. The CDR3, as DNA: TGCGCCAGCAGCCTCTACGAAGAGACCCAGTACTTC. Translation: CASSLYEETQYF.

This rearrangement joins TRBV28 to TRBJ1-1; D is perhaps TRBD1 (6 bases). Trimming removed 5 bases from V and 7 bases from J, with 23 bases in between. The CDR3 consists of 16 residues. Germline V gene lookup returns CDR1 MDHEN and CDR2 SYDVKM. DNA of the CDR3: TGTGCCAGCAGTATAATGGTAGGACAGACGGACTTTGAAGCTTTCTTT. This gives the protein CASSIMVGQTDFEAFF. Full variable domain (outside the CDR3, taken from reference TRBV28 and TRBJ1-1): DVKVTQSSRYLVKRTGEKVFLECVQDMDHENMFWYRQDPGLGLRLIYFSYDVKMKEKGDIPEGYSVSREKKERFSLILESASTNQTSMYLCASSIMVGQTDFEAFFGQGTRLTVV.

The chain combines TRBV6-1 with TRBJ2-5; D call uncertain. Germline V gene data show CDR1 as MNHNS and CDR2 as SASEGT. The CDR3 contains 13 residues. V lost 1 base to trimming and J lost 5 bases, with 8 bases between them. The CDR3 DNA reads as TGTGCCAGCAGTGAAGTGGGCTTGGAGACCCAGTACTTC. It translates to CASSEVGLETQYF.

The chain is built from TRBV5-8 and TRBJ1-4; possibly TRBD1 for D (6 bases). This CDR3 has 15 residues. Germline V lookup: CDR1 SGHTS, CDR2 YDEGEE. With 0 bases removed from V and 8 bases from J, the gap between germline ends came to 14 bases. This CDR3 is CASSLASGVREKLFF. In DNA, the CDR3 is TGTGCCAGCAGCTTGGCGTCAGGGGTTCGAGAAAAACTGTTTTTT.

The chain combines TRBV5-1 with TRBJ2-7; D could derive from TRBD1 or TRBD2 (5 bases each). V was pared by 5 bases and J by 0 bases, with 15 bases between. The CDR3 has 15 residues. From germline, CDR1 is SGHRS and CDR2 YFSETQ. The CDR3 nucleotides read TGCGCCAGCAGGTATTCCGGGACCGACTCCTACGAGCAGTACTTC. Its translation: CASRYSGTDSYEQYF.

The chain links TRBV18 to TRBJ2-5; 9 nucleotides line up with TRBD2. CDR1 is KGHSH, CDR2 LQKENI, per germline. Unmatched junction bases numbered 10, after V lost 6 bases and J lost 5 bases. CDR3 length equals 15 residues. The CDR3 DNA reads as TGTGCCAGCTCTCCGACTAGCGGCAATACGGAGACCCAGTACTTC. Translation gives CASSPTSGNTETQYF.

This sequence joins TRBV7-9 and TRBJ1-2; D unclear. The CDR3 extends over 18 amino acids. Germline V gene data show CDR1 as SEHNR and CDR2 as FQNEAQ (reference sequence). The V gene lost 4 bases and the J gene lost 4 bases, with 25 bases spanning the gap. The DNA for the CDR3 is TGTGCCAGCAGCTCGCCCTTGAAATTGGGAGGTAGTTCCTATGGCTACACCTTC. Translating gives CASSSPLKLGGSSYGYTF.

The chain links TRBV27 to TRBJ1-2; TRBD1 is a possible D gene (6 bases). The CDR3 has 14 amino acids. Germline loops: CDR1 MNHEY, CDR2 SMNVEV (reference sequence). Trimming removed 6 bases at V and 5 bases at J, with 16 bases between. The CDR3: CASSSGTQIYGYTF. The CDR3 coding sequence is TGTGCCAGCAGCTCCGGGACACAAATTTATGGCTACACCTTC.

The V call is TRBV15, the J call TRBJ2-7; either TRBD1 or TRBD2 may fit D (5 bases each). Germline CDR1 is LNHNV and CDR2 is YYDKDF (reference sequence). The CDR3 consists of 15 residues. With 3 bases removed from V and 3 bases from J, the gap between germline ends came to 15 bases. CDR3 sequence (DNA): TGTGCCACCAGCAGGCGAGGGGCAGGGAACTACGAGCAGTACTTC. Translation: CATSRRGAGNYEQYF.

This sequence joins TRBV18 and TRBJ2-7; 12 bases are a match to TRBD2. The CDR3 has 16 residues. With V trimmed by 4 bases and J by 2 bases, 6 bases remained unmatched. Germline loops: CDR1 KGHSH, CDR2 LQKENI. The CDR3 is CASSLGTSGRTYEQYF. The CDR3 nucleotides read TGTGCCAGCTCACTCGGGACTAGCGGGCGGACCTACGAGCAGTACTTC.

The rearrangement links TRBV4-3 to TRBJ1-2; perhaps TRBD1 as D (6 bases). V lost 0 bases and J 1 base, leaving 12 bases between the germline ends. The CDR3 length is 16 residues. Germline CDR1 LGHNA, CDR2 YSLEER. The CDR3 region is CASSQETGPNNYGYTF. CDR3 nucleotide sequence: TGCGCCAGCAGCCAAGAAACAGGGCCGAATAACTATGGCTACACCTTC.

The chain is built from TRBV6-6 and TRBJ2-1; D tentatively reads TRBD1 or TRBD2 (6 bases each). V shed 2 bases and J shed 6 bases, with 8 bases lying between them. Germline V gene lookup returns CDR1 MNHNY and CDR2 SVGAGI (reference sequence). The CDR3 contains 13 residues. The CDR3 loop is CASSYGGLNEQFF. For the CDR3, the DNA is TGTGCCAGCAGTTACGGGGGGCTCAATGAGCAGTTCTTC.

The chain is built from TRBV28 and TRBJ2-1, with TRBD2 matching over 8 bases. This CDR3 is built from 15 residues. Losses at the gene ends were 3 bases for V and 8 bases for J; bases not matched to a gene: 9. Germline V gives CDR1 MDHEN, CDR2 SYDVKM. Here the CDR3 DNA reads TGTGCCAGCAGTTTCGCGGGAGGAGGGGCTGATGAGCAGTTCTTC. Translating gives CASSFAGGGADEQFF.

This clone was recorded once. V and J are TRBV11-2 and TRBJ2-5; 12 bases line up with TRBD1. The V gene end was trimmed by 5 bases and the J gene end by 5 bases; junction bases not matched to a gene: 12. The CDR3 length is 17 residues. The V gene's germline CDR1 is SGHAT and CDR2 FQNNGV. This CDR3 is CASSLPRDRGRSETQYF. The CDR3 bases are TGTGCCAGCAGCCTCCCGAGGGACAGGGGGCGCTCGGAGACCCAGTACTTC.

J is TRBJ1-1 and V is TRBV7-8, with D perhaps TRBD1 (6 bases). Looked up from germline, CDR1 is SGHVS and CDR2 is FQNEAQ. The ends were cut back, 1 base at V and 1 base at J, with 7 bases in the middle. The CDR3 has 14 amino acids. The CDR3 nucleotides are TGTGCCAGCAGCTTAGAGGGGGGGAACACTGAAGCTTTCTTT. Translation gives CASSLEGGNTEAFF.

This clone is a singleton in its sample. This chain joins TRBV9 and TRBJ2-2, with a weak D call TRBD1 (6 bases). CDR1 and CDR2 (germline): SGDLS, YYNGEE. CDR3 length equals 18 residues. The germline V and J ends were trimmed by 0 bases and 0 bases, with 15 bases remaining between them. The CDR3 sequence is CASSVATGQGSNTGELFF. The CDR3 DNA reads as TGTGCCAGCAGCGTAGCTACAGGGCAGGGGTCGAACACCGGGGAGCTGTTTTTT.

The rearrangement joins TRBV6-5 to TRBJ2-7; D is unclear. Germline CDR1 is MNHEY and CDR2 is SVGAGI. CDR3 length equals 15 residues. V lost 6 bases and J 1 base, leaving 16 bases between the germline ends. The CDR3 nucleotides read TGTGCCAGCAGCGATAAAGGGTTGGGATCCTACGAGCAGTACTTC. Its protein product is CASSDKGLGSYEQYF.

This clone was counted between two and nine times. V and J are TRBV7-2 and TRBJ1-1, with TRBD1 as a possible D gene (5 bases). The germline V gene encodes CDR1 SGHTA and CDR2 FQGNSA. Trimming left V 5 bases short and J 1 base short, with 14 bases between. The CDR3 has 15 amino acids. CDR3 nucleotides: TGTGCCAGCAGCCCGCGTAGGGGCGCGAACACTGAAGCTTTCTTT. Translated, it gives CASSPRRGANTEAFF.

This clone was seen more than once but under ten times. The chain combines TRBV5-1 with TRBJ2-5; 9 bases map to TRBD2. Trimming took 4 bases from V and 3 from J; bases not matched to a gene: 7. CDR1 SGHRS and CDR2 YFSETQ come from the germline V gene. The CDR3 contains 15 residues. The CDR3 nucleotides are TGCGCCAGCAGCGGCTTAGCGGGGGCGAAAGAGACCCAGTACTTC. Amino acid sequence: CASSGLAGAKETQYF.

This chain links TRBV5-1 with TRBJ2-7; D tentatively fits TRBD1 or TRBD2 (5 bases each). The CDR3 extends over 13 amino acids. Between the trimmed V and J ends, which lost 5 bases and 6 bases, there was a span of 15 bases. From germline, CDR1 is SGHRS and CDR2 YFSETQ. The CDR3 region is CASRFGQGAEQYF. The CDR3 DNA sequence: TGCGCCAGCAGATTTGGGCAGGGAGCCGAGCAGTACTTC.

The V and J genes are TRBV5-1 and TRBJ2-7; 11 positions agree with TRBD1. CDR1 and CDR2 from the germline V gene are SGHRS and YFSETQ. The CDR3 is made up of 17 amino acids. V was clipped by 0 bases and J by 1 base; unmatched bases: 6. The CDR3 region has the DNA TGCGCCAGCAGCTTGGGGACAGGGGGCATTCAATCCTACGAGCAGTACTTC. Protein sequence: CASSLGTGGIQSYEQYF.

J is TRBJ1-5 and V is TRBV19; unclear D gene. With 8 bases removed from V and 0 bases from J, the gap between germline ends came to 11 bases. Germline V gene lookup returns CDR1 LNHDA and CDR2 SQIVND (reference sequence). The CDR3 is 14 amino acids. Written as DNA, the CDR3 is TGTGCCAGTCGAAACTGGGGTAGCAATCAGCCCCAGCATTTT. Amino acid sequence: CASRNWGSNQPQHF.

This clone was observed once. The V gene is TRBV6-1, the J gene TRBJ2-2; unclear D gene. V lost 6 bases, J lost 1 base, and 0 bases lay in between. CDR1 and CDR2 from the germline V gene are MNHNS and SASEGT. This CDR3 spans 11 amino acids. For the CDR3, the DNA is TGTGCCAGCAGGAACACCGGGGAGCTGTTTTTT. This codes for CASRNTGELFF.

The chain combines TRBV9 with TRBJ2-3; the D is unclear. The germline CDR1 and CDR2 sequences are SGDLS and YYNGEE. V lost 3 bases and J lost 3, with 8 bases in between. The CDR3 is 13 residues long. CDR3 in amino acids: CASSAQHTDTQYF. CDR3 coding DNA: TGTGCCAGCAGCGCCCAGCATACAGATACGCAGTATTTT. The variable domain in full, with the rest retrieved from reference TRBV9 and TRBJ2-3, is DSGVTQTPKHLITATGQRVTLRCSPRSGDLSVYWYQQSLDQGLQFLIQYYNGEERAKGNILERFSAQQFPDLHSELNLSSLELGDSALYFCASSAQHTDTQYFGPGTRLTVL.

This chain joins TRBV28 and TRBJ2-5; 13 nucleotides agree with TRBD2. Looked up from germline, CDR1 is MDHEN and CDR2 is SYDVKM. This CDR3 region has 16 residues. Trimming cost V 5 bases and J 1 base; bases outside gene matches: 4. The CDR3 DNA sequence: TGTGCCAGCAGTCGGGGACTAGCGGGGACCCAAGAGACCCAGTACTTC. It specifies CASSRGLAGTQETQYF.

V and J are TRBV5-5 and TRBJ2-6; the D gene is possibly TRBD1 (6 bases). Germline V gene sequence: CDR1 SGHKS, CDR2 YYEKEE (reference sequence). V was shortened by 3 bases and J by 0 bases, with 10 bases between the two germline ends. The CDR3 is 16 residues long. CDR3 sequence (DNA): TGTGCCAGCAGCTCCACAGGGCTCTCTGGGGCCAACGTCCTGACTTTC. It specifies CASSSTGLSGANVLTF.